This T cell receptor beta chain was retrieved from a study of blood T cell repertoires in COVID-19. Study details: The cDNA or gDNA used as material had been derived from T cells, B-cell-depleted T cells, or PBMCs.

Trimming cost V 3 bases and J 7 bases, with 13 bases left between them. The CDR3 contains 15 residues. Germline V CDR1 and CDR2: LNHDA, SQIVND (reference sequence). One Seattle source followed patients from active infection through their disease course. The repertoire was sequenced with immunoSEQ multiplex PCR; TCRdb's copy has only in-frame clones and lacks some. The profile covers roughly 200,000 clones, with about 88% appearing a single time and 9.5% to 13% taken by the ten largest. The receptor was isolated from a woman between 45 and 65 years old with COVID-19, enrolled during active disease. The chain carries TRBV19 and TRBJ1-6, with D perhaps matching TRBD1 (6 bases). Material: peripheral blood. The CDR3 here is CASSITGTANSPLHF. As DNA, the CDR3 is TGTGCCAGTAGTATTACAGGGACGGCAAATTCACCCCTCCACTTT.